This T cell receptor (beta chain) appears in the sequencing data of a study of T-cell reconstitution after alpha-beta-depleted transplantation in children listed by TCRdb under 2016. Regarding the complete study: Using TCR repertoire profiling, the study followed T-cell immune reconstitution in a quantitative way in children after TCRalphabeta/CD19-depleted allogeneic hematopoietic cell transplantation.

V and J are truncated by 4 bases and 0 bases respectively, leaving an intervening sequence of 7 bases. CDR1 SQVTM and CDR2 ANQGSEA were looked up in the germline V gene. Taken from cysteine to phenylalanine, the CDR3 has 12 residues. CDR3 DNA is the only sequence kept; it has 36 bases, read in frame from the first base. The method behind the library was PCR. Reads for this sample came from an Illumina HiSeq 2500. TCR libraries were prepared with molecular barcoding, using unique molecular identifiers to normalize TCRbeta repertoire quantification. In-frame beta chains were kept once TCRdb had trimmed the public reads at Q25 with fastp and called clones with MiXCR. A single entry per CDR3 protein holds the most common genes and DNA from its merged rows. The sample contains hundreds of thousands of distinct CDR3 sequences, roughly 15% of them found a single time. The top ten constitute under 1.2% of the sample.

In this sample, this clonotype turned up many times. This clone's antigen is unknown. Per-base quality was not reported, and no clone a single base away is much larger than it. This TCR derives from a human donor who donated a stem cell graft to a child with acute myeloid leukemia. This sample comprised PBMCs from the stem cell graft donor, obtained from the stem cell graft. The chain is assembled from TRBV29-1 and TRBJ2-7; TRBD1 is a weak D gene call, 5 bases matching. The CDR3 is CSVGGGSYEQYF. The DNA sequence is given as TGCAGCGTTGGGGGCGGCTCCTACGAGCAGTACTTC.